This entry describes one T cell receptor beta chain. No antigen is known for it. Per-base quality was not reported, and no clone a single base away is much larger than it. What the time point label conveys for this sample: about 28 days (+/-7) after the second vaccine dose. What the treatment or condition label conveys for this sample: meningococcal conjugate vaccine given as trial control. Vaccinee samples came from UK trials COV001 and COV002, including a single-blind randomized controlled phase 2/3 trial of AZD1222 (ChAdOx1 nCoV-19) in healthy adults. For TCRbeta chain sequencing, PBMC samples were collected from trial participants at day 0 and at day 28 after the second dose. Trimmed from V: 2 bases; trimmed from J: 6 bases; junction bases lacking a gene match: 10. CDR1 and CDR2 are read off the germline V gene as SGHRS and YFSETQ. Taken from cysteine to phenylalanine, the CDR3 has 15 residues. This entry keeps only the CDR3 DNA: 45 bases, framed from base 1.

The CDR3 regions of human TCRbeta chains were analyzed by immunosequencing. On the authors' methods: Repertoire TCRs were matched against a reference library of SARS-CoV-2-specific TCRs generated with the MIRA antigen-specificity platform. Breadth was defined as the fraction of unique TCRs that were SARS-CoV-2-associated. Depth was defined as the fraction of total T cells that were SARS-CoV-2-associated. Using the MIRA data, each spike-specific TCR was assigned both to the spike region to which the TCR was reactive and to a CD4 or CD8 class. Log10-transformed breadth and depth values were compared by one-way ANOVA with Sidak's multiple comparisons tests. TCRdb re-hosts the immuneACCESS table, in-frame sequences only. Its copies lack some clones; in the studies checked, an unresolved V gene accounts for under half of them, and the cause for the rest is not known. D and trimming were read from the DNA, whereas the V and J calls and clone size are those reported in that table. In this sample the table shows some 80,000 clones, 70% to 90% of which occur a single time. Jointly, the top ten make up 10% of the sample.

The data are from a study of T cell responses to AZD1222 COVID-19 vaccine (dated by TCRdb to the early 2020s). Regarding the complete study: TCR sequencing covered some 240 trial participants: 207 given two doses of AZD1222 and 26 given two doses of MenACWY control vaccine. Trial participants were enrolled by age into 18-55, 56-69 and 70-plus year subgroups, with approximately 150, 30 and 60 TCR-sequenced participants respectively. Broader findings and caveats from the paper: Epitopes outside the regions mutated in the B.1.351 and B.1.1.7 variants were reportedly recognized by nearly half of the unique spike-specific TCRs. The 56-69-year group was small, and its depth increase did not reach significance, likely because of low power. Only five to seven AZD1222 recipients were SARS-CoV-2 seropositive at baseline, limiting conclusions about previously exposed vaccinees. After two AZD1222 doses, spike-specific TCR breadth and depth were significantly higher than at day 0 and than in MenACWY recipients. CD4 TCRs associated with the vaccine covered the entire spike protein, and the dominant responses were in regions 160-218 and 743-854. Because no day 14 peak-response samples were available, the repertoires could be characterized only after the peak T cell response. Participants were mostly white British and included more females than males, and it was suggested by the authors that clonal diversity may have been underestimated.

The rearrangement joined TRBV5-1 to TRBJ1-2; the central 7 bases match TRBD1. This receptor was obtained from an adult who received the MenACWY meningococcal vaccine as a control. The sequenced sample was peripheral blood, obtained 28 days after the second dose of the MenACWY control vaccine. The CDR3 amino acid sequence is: CASSFQTGEGDGYTF. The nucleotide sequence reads TGCGCCAGCAGCTTTCAAACAGGGGAAGGAGATGGCTACACCTTC.